The source of this T cell receptor beta chain is a study of T-cell memory formation after mild COVID-19. Overall study: TCR clusters showed largely donor specificity.

Note on this clonotype: Antigen: not known.

Amplification by 5'RACE using constant-segment primers produced TCR alpha and TCR beta cDNA libraries that carried sample barcodes and UMIs. TCRdb passed the 5' RACE reads through MiXCR, listing each CDR3 protein once. The sample shows roughly 310,000 distinct CDR3 sequences, approximately 15% of them seen only once. The CDR3 extends over 15 amino acids. V was shortened by 3 bases and J by 1 base, with 10 bases between the two germline ends. The germline CDR1 and CDR2 sequences are LGHNA and YNFKEQ. Study-wide points: CD4+ contracting clones lay mainly in CM and EM, CD8+ ones in EMRA. Contracting clones, day 15 to 85, had balanced CD4/CD8, and later expanders favored CD4+.

V is TRBV4-2 and J is TRBJ2-1; D gene unclear. The sample comprised PBMCs or a T cell subset sorted from them (not recorded which). The TCR was taken from a man aged 18 to 29 who had mild COVID-19 (a few samples of this study predate the infection). Cell type and time point are not known. The CDR3 DNA follows: TGTGCCAGCAGCCACGGCAGGCGATCCTACAATGAGCAGTTCTTC. Residues: CASSHGRRSYNEQFF.